Here is one T cell receptor beta chain with its context. Antigen: not known. Extremely preterm births at roughly 22-27 weeks of gestation supplied the samples. Per sample, roughly 20,000 to 110,000 naive CD8+ cells were sorted. This sample is drawn from a study of naive CD8 T cells in extremely preterm neonates. Study outcomes and limitations: Preterm neonate repertoires were significantly less rich by iChao1 than others. Shared CDR3 nucleotide sequences: preterm roughly 2.7%, term approximately 0.37%, children roughly 0.03%, adults around 0.0094%. Preterm infants showed shorter CDR3s, fewer N additions and less trimming than older groups.

Using immunoSEQ multiplex PCR, the repertoire was profiled, and TCRdb retains in-frame clones only, with some absent. The data contain over 4,000 clones, roughly 96% of them singletons. The germline gives CDR1 MNHNY, CDR2 SVGAGI (reference sequence). There are 15 residues in the CDR3. Trimming removed 8 bases from V and 4 bases from J, with 18 bases in between. Sequenced: naive CD8+ T cells from cord blood. The source of this sequence is a boy who was born preterm. This chain joins TRBV6-6 and TRBJ2-1; weak D call: TRBD2 (6 bases). The CDR3 DNA is TGTGCCAGCTTATCCCAGCAGGGACTGTACAATGAGCAGTTCTTC. It encodes CASLSQQGLYNEQFF.